Listed below are T cell receptor beta chains from one sample, sequenced in a study of response to subunit inactivated influenza vaccine. TCRdb passed the RT-PCR reads through MiXCR, listing each CDR3 protein once. This sample has around 190,000 distinct CDR3 sequences, with around a tenth found just once. This specimen was non-naive T cells sorted from PBMCs, taken on the day of vaccination. The receptors originated from a man over 45 who received an inactivated influenza vaccine. CDR3s include the opening cysteine and the closing phenylalanine or tryptophan.

CDR3aa	v_gene	j_gene
CASSPGRMNTEAFF	TRBV7-2	TRBJ1-1
CAWSTGSGANVLTF	TRBV30	TRBJ2-6
CASSLIWVALSNSPLHF	TRBV28	TRBJ1-6
CASSQGARNEQFF	TRBV3-1	TRBJ2-1
CAISGRARVGLAGDSSYNEQFF	TRBV10-3	TRBJ2-1
CASSLTGGAYNEQFF	TRBV27	TRBJ2-1
CASSSGGGGETQYF	TRBV6-5	TRBJ2-5
CASSLQQVGYEQYF	TRBV7-2	TRBJ2-7
CATRKGRFTGELFF	TRBV7-9	TRBJ2-2
CASSLETGRTGELFF	TRBV4-1	TRBJ2-2
CASSEGGGSSHEQYF	TRBV6-1	TRBJ2-7
CASSRSTANTEAFF	TRBV6-1	TRBJ1-1
CASSEGFSYEQYF	TRBV12-3/TRBV12-4	TRBJ2-7
CASTMGRYNEQFF	TRBV12-3/TRBV12-4	TRBJ2-1
CASSPLVGAATTYEQYF	TRBV6-1	TRBJ2-7
CASSFDRGGSSYNEQFF	TRBV7-6	TRBJ2-1
CASSLRTGTTEAFF	TRBV27	TRBJ1-1